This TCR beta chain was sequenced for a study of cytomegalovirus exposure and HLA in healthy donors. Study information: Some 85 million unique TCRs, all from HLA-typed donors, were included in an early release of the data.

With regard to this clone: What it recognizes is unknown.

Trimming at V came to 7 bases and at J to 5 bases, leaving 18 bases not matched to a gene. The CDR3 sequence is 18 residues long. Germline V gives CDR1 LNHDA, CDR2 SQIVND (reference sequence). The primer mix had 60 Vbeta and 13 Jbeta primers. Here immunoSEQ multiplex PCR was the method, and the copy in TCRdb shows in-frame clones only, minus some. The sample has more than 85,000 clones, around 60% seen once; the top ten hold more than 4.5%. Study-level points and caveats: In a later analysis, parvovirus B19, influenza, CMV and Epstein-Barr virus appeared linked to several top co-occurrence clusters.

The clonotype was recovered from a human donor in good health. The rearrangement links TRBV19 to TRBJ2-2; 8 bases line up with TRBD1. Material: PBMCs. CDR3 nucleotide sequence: TGTGCCAGTACCCCTCAGTCGACAGGGGATTTAGAAACCGGGGAGCTGTTTTTT. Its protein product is CASTPQSTGDLETGELFF. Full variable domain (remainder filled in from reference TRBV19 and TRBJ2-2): DGGITQSPKYLFRKEGQNVTLSCEQNLNHDAMYWYRQDPGQGLRLIYYSQIVNDFQKGDIAEGYSVSREKKESFPLTVTSAQKNPTAFYLCASTPQSTGDLETGELFFGEGSRLTVL.